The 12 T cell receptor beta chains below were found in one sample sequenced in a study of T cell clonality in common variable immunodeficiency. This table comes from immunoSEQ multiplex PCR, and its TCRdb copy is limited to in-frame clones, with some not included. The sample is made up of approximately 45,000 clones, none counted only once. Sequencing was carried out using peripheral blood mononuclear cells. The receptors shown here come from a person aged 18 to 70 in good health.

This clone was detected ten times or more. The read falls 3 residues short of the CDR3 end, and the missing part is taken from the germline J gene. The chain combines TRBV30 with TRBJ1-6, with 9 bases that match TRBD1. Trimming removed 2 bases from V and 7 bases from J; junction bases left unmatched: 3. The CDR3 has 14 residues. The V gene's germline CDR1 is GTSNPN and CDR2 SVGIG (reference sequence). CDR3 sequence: CAWSRQGGNSPLHF. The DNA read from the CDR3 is TGTGCCTGGAGTCGACAGGGGGGGAATTCACCC.

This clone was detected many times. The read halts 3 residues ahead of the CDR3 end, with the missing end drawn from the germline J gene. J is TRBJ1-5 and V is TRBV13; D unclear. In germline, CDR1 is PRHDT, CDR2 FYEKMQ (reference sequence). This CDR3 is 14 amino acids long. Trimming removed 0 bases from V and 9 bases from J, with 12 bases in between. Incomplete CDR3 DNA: TGTGCCAGCAGCTTAGGTCGGGGTCAGAGGCCC. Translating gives CASSLGRGQRP. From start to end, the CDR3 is CASSLGRGQRPQHF.

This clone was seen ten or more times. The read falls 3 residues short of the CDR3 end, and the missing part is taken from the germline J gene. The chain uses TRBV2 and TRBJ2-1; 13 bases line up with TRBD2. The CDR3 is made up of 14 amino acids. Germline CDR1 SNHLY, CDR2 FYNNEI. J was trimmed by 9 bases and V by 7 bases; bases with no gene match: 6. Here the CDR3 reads CASIPGLAGTEQFF. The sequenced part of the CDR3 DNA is TGTGCCAGCATCCCGGGACTAGCGGGAACTGAG.

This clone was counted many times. The CDR3 DNA, read in part, is TGTGCCAGCTCACCGCTAAGACAGGGAAGCACAGATACG. It encodes CASSPLRQGSTDT. The entire CDR3 sequence reads CASSPLRQGSTDTQYF. The chain has TRBV18 and TRBJ2-3, with 7 bases fitting TRBD1. The sequenced fragment ends 3 residues before the CDR3 boundary, so the rest is inferred from the germline J gene. The CDR3 totals 16 residues. Germline CDR1 is KGHSH and CDR2 is LQKENI. J was trimmed by 0 bases and V by 3 bases; bases with no gene match: 6.

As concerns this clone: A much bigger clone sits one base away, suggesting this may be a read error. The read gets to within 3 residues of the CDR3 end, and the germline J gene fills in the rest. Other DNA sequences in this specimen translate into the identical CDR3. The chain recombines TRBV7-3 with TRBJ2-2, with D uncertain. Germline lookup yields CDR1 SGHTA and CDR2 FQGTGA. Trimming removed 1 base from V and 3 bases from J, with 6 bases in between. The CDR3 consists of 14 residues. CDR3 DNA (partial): TGTGCCAGCAGCTTAAACAGAGACACCGGGGAG. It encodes CASSLNRDTGE. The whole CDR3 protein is CASSLNRDTGELFF.

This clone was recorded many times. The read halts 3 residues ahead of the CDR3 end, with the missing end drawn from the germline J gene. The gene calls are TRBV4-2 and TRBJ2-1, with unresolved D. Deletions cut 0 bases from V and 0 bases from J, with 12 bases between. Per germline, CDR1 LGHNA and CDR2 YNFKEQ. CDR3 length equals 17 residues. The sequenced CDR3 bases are TGTGCCAGCAGCCAAGATTTGCAGGTCAGCTCCTACAATGAG. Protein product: CASSQDLQVSSYNE. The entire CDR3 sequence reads CASSQDLQVSSYNEQFF.

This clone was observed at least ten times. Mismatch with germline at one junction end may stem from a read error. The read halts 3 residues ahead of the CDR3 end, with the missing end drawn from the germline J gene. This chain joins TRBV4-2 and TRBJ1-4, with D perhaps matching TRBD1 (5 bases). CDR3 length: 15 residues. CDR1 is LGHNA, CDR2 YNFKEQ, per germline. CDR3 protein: CASSQDRATNEKLFF. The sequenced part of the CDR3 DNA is TGCGCCAGCAGCCAAGACAGAGCAACTAATGAAAAA.

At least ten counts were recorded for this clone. CDR3 DNA (partial): TGCGCCAGCAGCTTGGCCAGGACTAGCAATGAG. This translates into CASSLARTSNE. The complete CDR3 reads CASSLARTSNEQFF. The chain is built from TRBV5-1 and TRBJ2-1, with 7 bases identical to TRBD2. The read gets to within 3 residues of the CDR3 end, and the germline J gene fills in the rest. Germline CDR1 and CDR2: SGHRS and YFSETQ. The CDR3 loop spans 14 amino acids. V shed 0 bases, J shed 6 bases, and the junction held 3 bases outside the gene matches.

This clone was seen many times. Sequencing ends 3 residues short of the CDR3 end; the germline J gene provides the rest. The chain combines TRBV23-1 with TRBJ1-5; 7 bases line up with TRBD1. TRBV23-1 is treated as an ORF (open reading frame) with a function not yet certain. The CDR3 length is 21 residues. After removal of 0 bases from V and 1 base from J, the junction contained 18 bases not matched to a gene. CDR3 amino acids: CASSQSWDSLILERSNQPQHF. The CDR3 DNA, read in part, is TGCGCCAGCAGTCAATCGTGGGACAGTTTAATCCTCGAGAGAAGCAATCAGCCC.

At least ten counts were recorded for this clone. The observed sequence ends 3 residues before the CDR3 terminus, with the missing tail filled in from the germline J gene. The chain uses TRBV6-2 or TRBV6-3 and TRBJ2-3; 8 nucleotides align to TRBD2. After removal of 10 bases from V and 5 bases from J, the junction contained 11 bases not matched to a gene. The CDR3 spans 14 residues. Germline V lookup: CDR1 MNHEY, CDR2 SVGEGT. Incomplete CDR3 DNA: TGTGCCACCAGGCCAAGCGGGGGCGGAGATACG. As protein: CATRPSGGGDT. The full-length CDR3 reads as CATRPSGGGDTQYF.

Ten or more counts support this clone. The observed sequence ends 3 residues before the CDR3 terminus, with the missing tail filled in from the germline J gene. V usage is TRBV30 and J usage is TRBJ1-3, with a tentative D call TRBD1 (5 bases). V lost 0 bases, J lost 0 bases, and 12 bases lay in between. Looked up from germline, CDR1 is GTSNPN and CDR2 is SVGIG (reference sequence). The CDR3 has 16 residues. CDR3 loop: CAWSVGGADSGNTIYF. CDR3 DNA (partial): TGTGCCTGGAGTGTAGGAGGGGCCGACTCTGGAAACACC.

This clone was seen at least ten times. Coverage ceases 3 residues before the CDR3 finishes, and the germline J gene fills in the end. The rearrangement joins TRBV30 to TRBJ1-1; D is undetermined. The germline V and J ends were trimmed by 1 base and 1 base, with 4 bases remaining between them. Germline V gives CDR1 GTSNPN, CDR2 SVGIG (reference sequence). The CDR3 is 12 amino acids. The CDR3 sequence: CAWSDRNTEAFF. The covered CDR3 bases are TGTGCCTGGAGTGACAGGAACACTGAA.